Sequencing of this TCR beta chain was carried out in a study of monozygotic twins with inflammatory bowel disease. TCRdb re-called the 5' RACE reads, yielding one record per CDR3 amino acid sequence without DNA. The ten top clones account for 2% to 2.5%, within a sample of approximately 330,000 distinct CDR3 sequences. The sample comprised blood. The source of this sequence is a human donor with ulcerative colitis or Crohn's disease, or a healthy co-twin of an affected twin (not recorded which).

The CDR3 is CSGPDLTGELFF. This sequence joins TRBV20-1 and TRBJ2-2; the D gene TCRdb calls, TRBD1, cannot be checked with no DNA. From germline, CDR1 is DFQATT and CDR2 SNEGSKA (reference sequence). The CDR3 has 12 residues.